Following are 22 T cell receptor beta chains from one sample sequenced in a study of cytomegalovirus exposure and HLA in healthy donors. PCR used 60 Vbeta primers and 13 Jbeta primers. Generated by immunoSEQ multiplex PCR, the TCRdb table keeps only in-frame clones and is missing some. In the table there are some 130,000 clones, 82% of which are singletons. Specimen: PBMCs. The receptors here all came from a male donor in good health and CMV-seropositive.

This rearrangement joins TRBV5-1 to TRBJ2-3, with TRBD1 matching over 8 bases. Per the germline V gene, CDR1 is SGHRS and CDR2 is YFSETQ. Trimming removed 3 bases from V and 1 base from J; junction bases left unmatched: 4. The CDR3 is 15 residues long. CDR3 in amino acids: CASSYGQGGTDTQYF. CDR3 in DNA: TGCGCCAGCAGCTATGGACAGGGAGGCACAGATACGCAGTATTTT. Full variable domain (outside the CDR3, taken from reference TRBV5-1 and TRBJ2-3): KAGVTQTPRYLIKTRGQQVTLSCSPISGHRSVSWYQQTPGQGLQFLFEYFSETQRNKGNFPGRFSGRQFSNSRSEMNVSTLELGDSALYLCASSYGQGGTDTQYFGPGTRLTVL.

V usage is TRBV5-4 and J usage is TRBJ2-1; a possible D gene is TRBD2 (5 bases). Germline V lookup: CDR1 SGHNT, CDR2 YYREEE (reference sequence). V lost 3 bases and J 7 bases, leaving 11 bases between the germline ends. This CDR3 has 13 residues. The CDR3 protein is CASSYGVYNEQFF. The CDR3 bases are TGTGCCAGCAGCTACGGGGTATATAATGAGCAGTTCTTC.

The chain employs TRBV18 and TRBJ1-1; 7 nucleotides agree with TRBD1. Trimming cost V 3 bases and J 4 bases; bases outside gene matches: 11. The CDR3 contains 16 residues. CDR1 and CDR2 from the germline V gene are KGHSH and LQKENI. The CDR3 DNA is TGTGCCAGCTCACCCCGGGACAGCCGAAGTAGCACTGAAGCTTTCTTT. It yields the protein CASSPRDSRSSTEAFF. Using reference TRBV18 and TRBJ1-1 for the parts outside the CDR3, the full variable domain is NAGVMQNPRHLVRRRGQEARLRCSPMKGHSHVYWYRQLPEEGLKFMVYLQKENIIDESGMPKERFSAEFPKEGPSILRIQQVVRGDSAAYFCASSPRDSRSSTEAFFGQGTRLTVV.

CDR3 sequence (DNA): TGTGCCAGCAGCCCCACTAGCGGGAGTGGTAATGAGCAGTTCTTC. Its protein product is CASSPTSGSGNEQFF. The chain joins TRBV4-2 to TRBJ2-1; 11 bases are shared with TRBD2. CDR1 is LGHNA, CDR2 YNFKEQ, per germline. V lost 4 bases to trimming and J lost 7 bases; unmatched junction nucleotides: 6. CDR3 length: 15 amino acids.

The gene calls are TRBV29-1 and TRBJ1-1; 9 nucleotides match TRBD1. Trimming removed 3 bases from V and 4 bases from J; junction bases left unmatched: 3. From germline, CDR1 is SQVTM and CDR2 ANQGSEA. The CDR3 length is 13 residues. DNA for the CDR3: TGCAGCGTTGATGAGACAGGGGGCACTGAAGCTTTCTTT. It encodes CSVDETGGTEAFF.

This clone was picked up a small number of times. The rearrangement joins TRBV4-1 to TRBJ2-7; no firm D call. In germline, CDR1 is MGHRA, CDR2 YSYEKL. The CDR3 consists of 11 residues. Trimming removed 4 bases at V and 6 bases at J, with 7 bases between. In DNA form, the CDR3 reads TGCGCCAGCAGCCTCTCGGGCGAGCAGTACTTC. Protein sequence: CASSLSGEQYF.

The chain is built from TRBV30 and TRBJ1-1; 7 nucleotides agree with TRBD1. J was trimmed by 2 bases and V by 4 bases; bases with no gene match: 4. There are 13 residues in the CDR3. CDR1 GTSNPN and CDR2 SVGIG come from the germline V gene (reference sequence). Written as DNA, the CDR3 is TGTGCCTGGAAAGGGGGCCGCAACACTGAAGCTTTCTTT. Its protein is CAWKGGRNTEAFF.

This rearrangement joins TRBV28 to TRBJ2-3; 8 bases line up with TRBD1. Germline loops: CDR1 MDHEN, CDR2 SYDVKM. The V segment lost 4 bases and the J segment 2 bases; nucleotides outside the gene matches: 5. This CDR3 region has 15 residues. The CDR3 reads CASSWDRTDTDTQYF. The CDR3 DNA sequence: TGTGCCAGCAGTTGGGACAGGACAGACACAGATACGCAGTATTTT.

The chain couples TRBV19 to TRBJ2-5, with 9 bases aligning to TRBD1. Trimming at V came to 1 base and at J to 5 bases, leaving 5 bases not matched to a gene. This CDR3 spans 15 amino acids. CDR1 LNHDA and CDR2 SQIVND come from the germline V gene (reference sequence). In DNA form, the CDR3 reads TGTGCCAGTAGTATAGGGGACAGGGAAGCCGAGACCCAGTACTTC. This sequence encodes CASSIGDREAETQYF.

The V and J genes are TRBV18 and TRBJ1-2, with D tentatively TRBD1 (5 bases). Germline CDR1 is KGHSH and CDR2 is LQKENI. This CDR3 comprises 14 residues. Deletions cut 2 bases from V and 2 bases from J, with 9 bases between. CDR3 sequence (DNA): TGTGCCAGCTCACCAGGGGGGGTCAACTATGGCTACACCTTC. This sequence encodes CASSPGGVNYGYTF. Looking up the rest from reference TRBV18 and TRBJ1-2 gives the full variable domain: NAGVMQNPRHLVRRRGQEARLRCSPMKGHSHVYWYRQLPEEGLKFMVYLQKENIIDESGMPKERFSAEFPKEGPSILRIQQVVRGDSAAYFCASSPGGVNYGYTFGSGTRLTVV.

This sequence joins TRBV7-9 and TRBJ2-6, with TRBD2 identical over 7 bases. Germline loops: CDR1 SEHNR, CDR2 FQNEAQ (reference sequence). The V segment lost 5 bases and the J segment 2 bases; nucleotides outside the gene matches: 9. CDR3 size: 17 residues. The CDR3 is CASSGPGGGPGANVLTF. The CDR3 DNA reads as TGTGCCAGCAGCGGACCGGGGGGAGGTCCTGGGGCCAACGTCCTGACTTTC.

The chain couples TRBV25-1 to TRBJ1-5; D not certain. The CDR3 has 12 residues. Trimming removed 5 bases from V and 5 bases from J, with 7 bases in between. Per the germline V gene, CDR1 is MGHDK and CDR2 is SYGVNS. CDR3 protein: CASSPGDQPQHF. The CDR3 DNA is TGTGCCAGCAGTCCCGGGGATCAGCCCCAGCATTTT.

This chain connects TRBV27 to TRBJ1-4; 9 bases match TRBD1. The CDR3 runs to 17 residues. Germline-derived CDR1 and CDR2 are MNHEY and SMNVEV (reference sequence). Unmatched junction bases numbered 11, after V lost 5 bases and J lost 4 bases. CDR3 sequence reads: CASSTSGQGFDNEKLFF. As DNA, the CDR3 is TGTGCCAGCAGTACGTCCGGACAGGGGTTTGATAATGAAAAACTGTTTTTT. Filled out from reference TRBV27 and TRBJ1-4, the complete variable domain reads EAQVTQNPRYLITVTGKKLTVTCSQNMNHEYMSWYRQDPGLGLRQIYYSMNVEVTDKGDVPEGYKVSRKEKRNFPLILESPSPNQTSLYFCASSTSGQGFDNEKLFFGSGTQLSVL.

CDR3 sequence reads: CASGGLFTYEQYF. DNA of the CDR3: TGTGCCAGCGGGGGACTTTTCACCTACGAGCAGTACTTC. This chain joins TRBV28 and TRBJ2-7; D is possibly TRBD2 (6 bases). This CDR3 is built from 13 residues. Germline V lookup: CDR1 MDHEN, CDR2 SYDVKM. Trimming left V 8 bases short and J 2 bases short, with 13 bases between.

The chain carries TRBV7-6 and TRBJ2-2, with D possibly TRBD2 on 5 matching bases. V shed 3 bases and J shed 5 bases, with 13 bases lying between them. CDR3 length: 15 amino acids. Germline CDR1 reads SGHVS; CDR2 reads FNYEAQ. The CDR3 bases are TGTGCCAGCAGCTTGGAGGCAAGGCGGACCGGGGAGCTGTTTTTT. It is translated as CASSLEARRTGELFF. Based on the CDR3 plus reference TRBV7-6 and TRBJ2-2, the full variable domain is GAGVSQSPRYKVTKRGQDVALRCDPISGHVSLYWYRQALGQGPEFLTYFNYEAQQDKSGLPNDRFSAERPEGSISTLTIQRTEQRDSAMYRCASSLEARRTGELFFGEGSRLTVL.

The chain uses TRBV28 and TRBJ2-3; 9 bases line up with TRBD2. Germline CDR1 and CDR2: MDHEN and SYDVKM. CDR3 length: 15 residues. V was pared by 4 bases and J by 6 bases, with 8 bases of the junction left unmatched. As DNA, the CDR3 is TGTGCCAGCAGTTATAGCGGGAGCGGTGTGGATACGCAGTATTTT. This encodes CASSYSGSGVDTQYF.

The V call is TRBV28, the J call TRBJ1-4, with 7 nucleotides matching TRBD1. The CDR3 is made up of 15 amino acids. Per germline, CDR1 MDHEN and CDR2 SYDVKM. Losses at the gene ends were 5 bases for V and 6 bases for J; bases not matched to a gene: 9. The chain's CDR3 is CASSLSTGDDEKLFF. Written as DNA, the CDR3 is TGTGCCAGCAGTCTCTCCACAGGGGACGATGAAAAACTGTTTTTT.

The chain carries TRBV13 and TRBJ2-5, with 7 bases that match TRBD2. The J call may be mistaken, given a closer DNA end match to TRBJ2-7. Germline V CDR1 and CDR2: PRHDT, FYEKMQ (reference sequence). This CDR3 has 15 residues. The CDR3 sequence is CASSLPGGSSYEQYF. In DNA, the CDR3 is TGTGCCAGCAGCTTACCGGGGGGAAGCTCCTACGAGCAGTACTTC.

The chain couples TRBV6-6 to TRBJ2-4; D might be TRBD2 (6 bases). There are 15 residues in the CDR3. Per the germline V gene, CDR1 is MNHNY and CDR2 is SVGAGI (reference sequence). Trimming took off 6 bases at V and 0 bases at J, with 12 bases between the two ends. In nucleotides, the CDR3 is TGTGCCAGCAGCGCGGAGGGGCAAGCCAAAAACATTCAGTACTTC. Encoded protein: CASSAEGQAKNIQYF.

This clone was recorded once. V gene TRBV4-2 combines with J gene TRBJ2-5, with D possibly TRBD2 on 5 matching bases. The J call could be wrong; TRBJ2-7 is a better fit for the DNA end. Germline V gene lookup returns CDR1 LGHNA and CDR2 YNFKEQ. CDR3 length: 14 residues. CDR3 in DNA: TGTGCCAGCAGTAATTACGCGGGCTCCTACGAGCAGTACTTC. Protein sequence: CASSNYAGSYEQYF.

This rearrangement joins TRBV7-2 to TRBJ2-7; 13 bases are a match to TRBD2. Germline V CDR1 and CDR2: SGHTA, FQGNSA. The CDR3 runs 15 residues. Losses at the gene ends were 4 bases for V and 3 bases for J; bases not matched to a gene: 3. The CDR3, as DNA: TGTGCCAGCAGCTCGGGACTAGCGGGGAACTACGAGCAGTACTTC. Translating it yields CASSSGLAGNYEQYF.

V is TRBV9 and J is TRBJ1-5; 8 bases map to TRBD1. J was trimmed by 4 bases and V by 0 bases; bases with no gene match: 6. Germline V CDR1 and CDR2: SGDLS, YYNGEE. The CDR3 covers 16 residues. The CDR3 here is CASSVGAGGANQPQHF. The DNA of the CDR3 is TGTGCCAGCAGCGTAGGGGCAGGGGGCGCGAATCAGCCCCAGCATTTT.